A selection of T cell receptor beta chains follows, all from one sample in a study of cytomegalovirus exposure and HLA in healthy donors. The protocol was immunoSEQ multiplex PCR, while the TCRdb copy is restricted to in-frame clones and leaves out a portion. The sample shows 150,000 or so clones, more than 75% of them seen only once. The sample taken for sequencing was PBMCs. All receptors come from a young woman in good health and CMV-seronegative. Each CDR3 is given with its conserved first and last residue. A D gene is named only where the DNA matches it firmly. Size values are once, few and many counts, or a class for expanded clones, and some rows have none.

d_call	v_call	j_call	clone_size	cdr3_nt	cdr3_aa
TRBD1	TRBV19	TRBJ2-7	.	TGTGCCAGTAGTATGGCTGCCAGGGGGCACGGCGAGCAGTACTTC	CASSMAARGHGEQYF
.	TRBV27	TRBJ1-4	once	TGTGCCAGCAGCCAACAGGGTGTTGAAAAACTGTTTTTT	CASSQQGVEKLFF
.	TRBV27	TRBJ1-2	.	TGTGCCAGCGCACCCAGCCAGGGGCACCCTACAAACTATGGCTACACCTTC	CASAPSQGHPTNYGYTF
TRBD2	TRBV5-1	TRBJ2-7	.	TGCGCCAGCAGCCTAGAGTACCCGGGACTAGCGGGGGGATCCAACGAGCAGTACTTC	CASSLEYPGLAGGSNEQYF
.	TRBV7-2	TRBJ1-2	.	TGTGCCAGCAGCTTAGAGGTAATACAGACCTATGGCTACACCTTC	CASSLEVIQTYGYTF
.	TRBV6-1	TRBJ2-1	.	TGTGCCAGCATCGGGGTATCGGGGAATGAGCAGTTCTTC	CASIGVSGNEQFF
.	TRBV19	TRBJ2-7	.	TGTGCCAGTAGCTATGGGCTTTACTACGAGCAGTACTTC	CASSYGLYYEQYF
TRBD1	TRBV7-9	TRBJ2-7	.	TGTGCCAGCAGCTTAGACAGGGGGCCTTACGAGCAGTACTTC	CASSLDRGPYEQYF
TRBD2	TRBV7-2	TRBJ2-7	once	TGTGCCAGCAGCCCGGAAGTACGGGGGGGCCTCTACGAGCAGTACTTC	CASSPEVRGGLYEQYF
.	TRBV29-1	TRBJ2-2	.	TGCAGCGTCCTAGCCGGGGAGCTGTTTTTT	CSVLAGELFF
.	TRBV7-9	TRBJ1-2	.	TGTGCCAGCAGCTTAGTCGGTTCTAACTATGGCTACACCTTC	CASSLVGSNYGYTF
TRBD1	TRBV7-9	TRBJ1-1	.	TGTGCCAGCAGCTTGACAGGGCAGAACACTGAAGCTTTCTTT	CASSLTGQNTEAFF
TRBD1	TRBV15	TRBJ1-3	.	TGTGCCACCAGCAGAGATCTGGACAGGGTAAACTCTGGAAACACCATATATTTT	CATSRDLDRVNSGNTIYF
TRBD1	TRBV27	TRBJ2-7	.	TGTGCCAGCAGTTTAGGACAGGATTACGAGCAGTACTTC	CASSLGQDYEQYF
.	TRBV30	TRBJ1-4	.	TGTGCCTGGAGTGTATTGGGGGCTGAAAAACTGTTTTTT	CAWSVLGAEKLFF
TRBD2	TRBV7-9	TRBJ2-1	once	TGTGCCAGCAGCGTCTGGCGGGGGAGCTCCTACAATGAGCAGTTCTTC	CASSVWRGSSYNEQFF
.	TRBV12-5	TRBJ2-5	.	TGTGCTAGTGGTTTGGGTCAGGGACACCCGCGTCAAGAGACCCAGTACTTC	CASGLGQGHPRQETQYF
TRBD2	TRBV9	TRBJ2-1	.	TGTGCCAGCAATTCCGGGACTACCTACAATGAGCAGTTCTTC	CASNSGTTYNEQFF
.	TRBV5-4	TRBJ2-5	.	TGTGCCAGCAGCTTGGACAGGGTGGGCGGCCAAGAGACCCAGTACTTC	CASSLDRVGGQETQYF
TRBD1	TRBV9	TRBJ2-3	once	TGTGCCAGCAGCACCTGGGACAGACCCTCTACAGATACGCAGTATTTT	CASSTWDRPSTDTQYF
TRBD2	TRBV2	TRBJ2-7	once	TGTGCCAGCAGTGCCGGGCGGGGGTACGAGCAGTACTTC	CASSAGRGYEQYF
.	TRBV27	TRBJ1-1	.	TGTGCCAGCAACCTAATGCCAGGGTACACTGAAGCTTTCTTT	CASNLMPGYTEAFF
.	TRBV6-1	TRBJ1-2	once	TGTGCCAGCAAGATACGCGGGGGGGTGGTTGGCTACACCTTC	CASKIRGGVVGYTF
.	TRBV19	TRBJ1-6	.	TGTGCCAGTAGTATTTTTTCCCGCGGGCGTGATTCACCCCTCCACTTT	CASSIFSRGRDSPLHF
TRBD1	TRBV5-1	TRBJ2-7	.	TGCGCCAGCAGCTCCAGGGACAGGGGCAGGAACGAGCAGTACTTC	CASSSRDRGRNEQYF
.	TRBV2	TRBJ2-7	once	TGTGCCAGCAGGAACAACTACGAGCAGTACTTC	CASRNNYEQYF
.	TRBV4-1	TRBJ2-2	.	TGCGCCAGCATGGGGGGAACGAACACCGGGGAGCTGTTTTTT	CASMGGTNTGELFF
TRBD2	TRBV29-1	TRBJ2-1	.	TGCAGCGTTGAAGATCCGCGTGGGGGGGACCCGGGGAATGAGCAGTTCTTC	CSVEDPRGGDPGNEQFF
TRBD2	TRBV6-6	TRBJ2-5	.	TGTGCCAGCAGTTACGGGGCTAGCGGCCAAGAGACCCAGTACTTC	CASSYGASGQETQYF
TRBD2	TRBV19	TRBJ2-3	.	TGTGCCAGTAGTCCCACCGGGACTAGGGGGGGAGATACGCAGTATTTT	CASSPTGTRGGDTQYF
.	TRBV14	TRBJ2-7	.	TGTGCCAGCAGCCAAGTCAGTACCAGGGGCTCCTACGAGCAGTACTTC	CASSQVSTRGSYEQYF
TRBD1	TRBV6-6	TRBJ2-2	.	TGTGCCAGCAGTTACCCGCAGGGGGCGAACACCGGGGAGCTGTTTTTT	CASSYPQGANTGELFF
.	TRBV5-6	TRBJ1-2	.	TGTGCCAGCAGCTTGTTGGACTCCTGGGGCTACACCTTC	CASSLLDSWGYTF
TRBD1	TRBV9	TRBJ2-1	.	TGTGCCAGCAGCGCGACAGGGTTACCCTCCTACAATGAGCAGTTCTTC	CASSATGLPSYNEQFF
.	TRBV5-1	TRBJ2-7	.	TGCGCCAGCAGCTTGGCCGCAGGGGCCTACGAGCAGTACTTC	CASSLAAGAYEQYF
TRBD2	TRBV11-2	TRBJ2-1	.	TGTGCCAGCAGCATCGAAGGACTAGTAAATGAGCAGTTCTTC	CASSIEGLVNEQFF
TRBD2	TRBV4-1	TRBJ2-3	.	TGCGCCAGCAACCAAGTGGGTTCAGCGGGGGATAACACAGATACGCAGTATTTT	CASNQVGSAGDNTDTQYF
.	TRBV10-3	TRBJ1-2	.	TGTGCCATCAGTGAGTCGGCGGGGTTCTATGGCTACACCTTC	CAISESAGFYGYTF
.	TRBV7-6	TRBJ1-5	.	TGTGCCAGCAGTATTTATACGGCAGGGCCCCAGCATTTT	CASSIYTAGPQHF
TRBD2	TRBV6-1	TRBJ2-1	.	TGTGCCAGCAGTGAACTCGTGGGCGGGGGGAGCTACAATGAGCAGTTCTTC	CASSELVGGGSYNEQFF
TRBD1	TRBV28	TRBJ2-5	.	TGTGCCAGCAGTGAAGACAGGGAGCCTGAGACCCAGTACTTC	CASSEDREPETQYF
TRBD2	TRBV10-3	TRBJ2-6	.	TGTGCCATCAGTGAGGGGAGGGCTGGGGCCAACGTCCTGACTTTC	CAISEGRAGANVLTF
.	TRBV5-1	TRBJ2-1	.	TGCGCCAGCAGCTTGAACTTAGGGGATGAGCAGTTCTTC	CASSLNLGDEQFF
.	TRBV14	TRBJ2-1	.	TGTGCCAGCAGCCAAAGGGGTTCCTACAATGAGCAGTTCTTC	CASSQRGSYNEQFF
TRBD1	TRBV5-1	TRBJ1-2	.	TGCGCCAGCAGCCCCGACCCGGGACAGGGGGCTTATGGCTACACCTTC	CASSPDPGQGAYGYTF
.	TRBV7-9	TRBJ1-5	once	TGTGCCAGCAGCTTGGCGGATCAGCCCCAGCATTTT	CASSLADQPQHF
.	TRBV4-1	TRBJ1-1	.	TGCGCCAGCAGCCAAGGAGAGAACCGCATCGCTGAAGCTTTCTTT	CASSQGENRIAEAFF
.	TRBV9	TRBJ1-5	.	TGTGCCAGCAGCCCCGGTGGTTATAGCAATCAGCCCCAGCATTTT	CASSPGGYSNQPQHF
.	TRBV6-5	TRBJ1-6	.	TGTGCCAACCCCAAACAAAGCTCCTATAATTCACCCCTCCACTTT	CANPKQSSYNSPLHF
.	TRBV6-1	TRBJ2-3	.	TGTGCCACCAGCCTCCTGGGACAAGGAGGTGGTACGCAGTATTTT	CATSLLGQGGGTQYF
TRBD1	TRBV11-2	TRBJ2-7	.	TGTGCCAGCAGCTTTTACCGGGACAGACGGAGCGAGCAGTACTTC	CASSFYRDRRSEQYF
.	TRBV5-6	TRBJ2-3	few	TGTGCCAGCAGCCGGGACTCACCTGGTCCAGATACGCAGTATTTT	CASSRDSPGPDTQYF